The source of this T cell receptor (beta chain) is a study of blood T cell repertoires in COVID-19. Overall study context: Specimens from acute and convalescent COVID-19 originated in the United States, Italy and Spain. The cDNA or gDNA used as material had been derived from T cells, B-cell-depleted T cells, or PBMCs.

Original processing methods: Reference gene primer amplification gave estimated nucleated cell counts. The table came from immunoSEQ multiplex PCR; TCRdb's copy has only in-frame clones and leaves some out. That table gives V, J and clone size, and the DNA gave D and trimming. The data hold 120,000 or so clones, with approximately 90% observed a single time. Germline V gene lookup returns CDR1 KGHDR and CDR2 SFDVKD. The ends lost 3 bases at V and 2 bases at J; junction bases unmatched: 7. The CDR3 has 16 residues. Sequencing was done on a sample of peripheral blood. The J gene is TRBJ2-3, the V gene TRBV24-1; 7 bases fit TRBD2. The TCR sequence derives from a human donor in a cohort sampled during active COVID-19. DNA for the CDR3: TGTGCCACCAGTGATCGGGCGGGAGATGACACAGATACGCAGTATTTT. This sequence encodes CATSDRAGDDTDTQYF.